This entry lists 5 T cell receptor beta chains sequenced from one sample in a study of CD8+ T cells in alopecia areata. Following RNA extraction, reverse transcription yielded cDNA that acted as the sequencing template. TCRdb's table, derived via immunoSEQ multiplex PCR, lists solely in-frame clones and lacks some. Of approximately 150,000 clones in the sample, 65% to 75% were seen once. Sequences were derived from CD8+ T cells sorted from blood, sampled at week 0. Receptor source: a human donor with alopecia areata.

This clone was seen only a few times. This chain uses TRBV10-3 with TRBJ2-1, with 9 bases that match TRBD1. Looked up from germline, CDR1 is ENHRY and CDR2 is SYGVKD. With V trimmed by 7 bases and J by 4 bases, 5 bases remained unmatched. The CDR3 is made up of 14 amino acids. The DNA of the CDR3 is TGTGCCATCATAGTGGGGACAGGGTACAATGAGCAGTTCTTC. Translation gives CAIIVGTGYNEQFF.

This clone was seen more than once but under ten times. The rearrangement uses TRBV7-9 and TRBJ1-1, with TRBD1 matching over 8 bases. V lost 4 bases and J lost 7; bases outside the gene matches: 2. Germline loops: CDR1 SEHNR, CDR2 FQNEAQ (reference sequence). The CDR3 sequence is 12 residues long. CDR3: CASSSDRDEAFF. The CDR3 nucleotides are TGTGCCAGCAGCTCGGACAGGGATGAAGCTTTCTTT.

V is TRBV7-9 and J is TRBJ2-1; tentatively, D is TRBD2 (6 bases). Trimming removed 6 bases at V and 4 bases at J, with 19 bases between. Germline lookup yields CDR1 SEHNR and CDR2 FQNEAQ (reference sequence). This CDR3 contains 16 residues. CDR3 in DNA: TGTGCCAGCAGTCCCCCGTTCGGGGGTTCGTACAATGAGCAGTTCTTC. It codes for CASSPPFGGSYNEQFF.

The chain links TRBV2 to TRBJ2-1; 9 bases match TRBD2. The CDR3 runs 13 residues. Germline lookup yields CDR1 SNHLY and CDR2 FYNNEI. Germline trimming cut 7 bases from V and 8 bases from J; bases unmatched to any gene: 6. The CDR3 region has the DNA TGTGCCAGCATTAGCGGGAGTTGGGATGAGCAGTTCTTC. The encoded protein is CASISGSWDEQFF.

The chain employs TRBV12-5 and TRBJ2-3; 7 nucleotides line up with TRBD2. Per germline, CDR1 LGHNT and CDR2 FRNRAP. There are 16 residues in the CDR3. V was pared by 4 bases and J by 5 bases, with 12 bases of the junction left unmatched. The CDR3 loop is CASGSPPGLPKDTQYF. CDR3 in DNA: TGTGCTAGTGGTTCACCTCCGGGACTACCTAAAGATACGCAGTATTTT.